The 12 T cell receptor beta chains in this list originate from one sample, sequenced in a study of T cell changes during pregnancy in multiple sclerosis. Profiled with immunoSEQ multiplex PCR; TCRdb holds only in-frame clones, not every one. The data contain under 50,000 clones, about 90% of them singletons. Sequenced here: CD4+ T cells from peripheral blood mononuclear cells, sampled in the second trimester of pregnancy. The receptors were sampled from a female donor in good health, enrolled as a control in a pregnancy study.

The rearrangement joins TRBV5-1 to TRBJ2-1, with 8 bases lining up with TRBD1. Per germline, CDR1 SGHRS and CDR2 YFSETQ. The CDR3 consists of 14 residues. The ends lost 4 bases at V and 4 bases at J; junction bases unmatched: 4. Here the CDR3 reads CASSPGQAYNEQFF. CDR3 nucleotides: TGCGCCAGCAGCCCGGGACAGGCGTACAATGAGCAGTTCTTC.

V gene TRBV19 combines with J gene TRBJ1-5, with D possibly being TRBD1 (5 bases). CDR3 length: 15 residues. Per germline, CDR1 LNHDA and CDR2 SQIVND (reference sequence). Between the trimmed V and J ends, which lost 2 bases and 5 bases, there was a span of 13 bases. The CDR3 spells CASSISPIGDQPQHF. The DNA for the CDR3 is TGTGCCAGTAGTATAAGTCCAATAGGGGATCAGCCCCAGCATTTT. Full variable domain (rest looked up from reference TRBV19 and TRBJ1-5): DGGITQSPKYLFRKEGQNVTLSCEQNLNHDAMYWYRQDPGQGLRLIYYSQIVNDFQKGDIAEGYSVSREKKESFPLTVTSAQKNPTAFYLCASSISPIGDQPQHFGDGTRLSIL.

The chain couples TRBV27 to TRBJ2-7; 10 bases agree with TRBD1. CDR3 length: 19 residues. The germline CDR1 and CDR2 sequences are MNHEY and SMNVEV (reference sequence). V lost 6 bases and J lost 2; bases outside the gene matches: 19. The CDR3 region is CASSLRDRGLAWETYEQYF. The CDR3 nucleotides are TGTGCCAGCAGCCTTAGGGACAGGGGATTGGCTTGGGAGACCTACGAGCAGTACTTC.

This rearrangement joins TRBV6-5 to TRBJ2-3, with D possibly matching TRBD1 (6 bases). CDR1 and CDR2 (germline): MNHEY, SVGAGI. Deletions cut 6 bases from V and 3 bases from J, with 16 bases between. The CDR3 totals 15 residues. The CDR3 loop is CASSHRNRATDTQYF. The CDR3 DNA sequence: TGTGCCAGCAGCCATAGGAACAGGGCTACAGATACGCAGTATTTT.

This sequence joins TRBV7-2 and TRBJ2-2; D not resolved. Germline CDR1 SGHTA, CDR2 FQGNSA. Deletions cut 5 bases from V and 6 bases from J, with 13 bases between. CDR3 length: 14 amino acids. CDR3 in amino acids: CASSTTSASGELFF. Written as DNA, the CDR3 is TGTGCCAGCAGCACTACCTCGGCTTCCGGGGAGCTGTTTTTT.

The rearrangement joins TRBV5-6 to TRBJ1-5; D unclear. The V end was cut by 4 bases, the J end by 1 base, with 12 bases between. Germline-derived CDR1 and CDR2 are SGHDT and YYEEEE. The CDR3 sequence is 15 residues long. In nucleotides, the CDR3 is TGTGCCAGCAGCCAACAACGGGTAAGCAATCAGCCCCAGCATTTT. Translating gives CASSQQRVSNQPQHF.

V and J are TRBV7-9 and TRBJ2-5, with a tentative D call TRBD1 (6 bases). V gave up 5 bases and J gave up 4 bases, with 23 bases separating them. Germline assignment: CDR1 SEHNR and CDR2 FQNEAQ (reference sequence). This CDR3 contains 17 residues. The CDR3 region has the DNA TGTGCCAGCAGCCCCCCCCCGTGGACAGTACGAGTAGAGACCCAGTACTTC. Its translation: CASSPPPWTVRVETQYF.

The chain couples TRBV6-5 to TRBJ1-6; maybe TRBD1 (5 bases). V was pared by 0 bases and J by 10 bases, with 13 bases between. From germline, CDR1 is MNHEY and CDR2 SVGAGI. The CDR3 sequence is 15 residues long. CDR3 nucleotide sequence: TGTGCCAGCAGTTACTCGATTGGGGGGGGGTCACCCCTCCACTTT. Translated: CASSYSIGGGSPLHF.

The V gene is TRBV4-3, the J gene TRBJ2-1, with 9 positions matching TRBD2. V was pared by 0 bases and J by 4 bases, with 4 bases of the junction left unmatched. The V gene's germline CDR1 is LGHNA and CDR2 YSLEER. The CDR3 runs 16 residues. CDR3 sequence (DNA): TGCGCCAGCAGCCAAGATTTAAGCGGGGGGTACAATGAGCAGTTCTTC. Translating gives CASSQDLSGGYNEQFF.

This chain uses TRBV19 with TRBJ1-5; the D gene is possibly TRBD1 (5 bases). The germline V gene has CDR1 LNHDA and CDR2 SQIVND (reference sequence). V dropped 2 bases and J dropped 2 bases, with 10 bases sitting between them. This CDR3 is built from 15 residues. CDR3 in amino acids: CASSITQGRNQPQHF. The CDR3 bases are TGTGCCAGTAGTATAACCCAGGGCCGCAATCAGCCCCAGCATTTT.

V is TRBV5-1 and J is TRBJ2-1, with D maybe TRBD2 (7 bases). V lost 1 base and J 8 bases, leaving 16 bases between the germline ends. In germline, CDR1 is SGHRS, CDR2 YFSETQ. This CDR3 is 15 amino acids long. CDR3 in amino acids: CASSLNRQGRDEQFF. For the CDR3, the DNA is TGCGCCAGCAGCTTGAATCGGCAGGGGAGGGATGAGCAGTTCTTC.

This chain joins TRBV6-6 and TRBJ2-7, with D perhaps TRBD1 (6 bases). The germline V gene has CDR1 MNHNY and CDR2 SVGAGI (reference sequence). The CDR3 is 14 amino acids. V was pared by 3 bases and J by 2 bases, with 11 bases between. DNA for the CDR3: TGTGCCAGCAGTTATGCAGGGGCCCCCTACGAGCAGTACTTC. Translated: CASSYAGAPYEQYF.